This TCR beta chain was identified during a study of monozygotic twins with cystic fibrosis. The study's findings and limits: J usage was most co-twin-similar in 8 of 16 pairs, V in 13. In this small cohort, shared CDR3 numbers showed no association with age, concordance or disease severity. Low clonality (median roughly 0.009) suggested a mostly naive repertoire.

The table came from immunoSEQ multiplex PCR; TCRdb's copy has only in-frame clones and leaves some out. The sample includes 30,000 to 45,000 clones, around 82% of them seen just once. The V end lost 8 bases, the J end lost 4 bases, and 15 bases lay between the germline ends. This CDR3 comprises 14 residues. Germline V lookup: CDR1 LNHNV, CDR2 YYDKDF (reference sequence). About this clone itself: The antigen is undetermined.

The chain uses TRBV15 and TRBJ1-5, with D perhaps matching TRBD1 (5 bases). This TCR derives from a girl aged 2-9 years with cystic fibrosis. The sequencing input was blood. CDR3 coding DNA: TGTGCCACCGACGACGGGACCCCAAATCAGCCCCAGCATTTT. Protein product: CATDDGTPNQPQHF. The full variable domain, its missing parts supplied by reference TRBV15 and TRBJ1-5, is DAMVIQNPRYQVTQFGKPVTLSCSQTLNHNVMYWYQQKSSQAPKLLFHYYDKDFNNEADTPDNFQSRRPNTSFCFLDIRSPGLGDTAMYLCATDDGTPNQPQHFGDGTRLSIL.